This T cell receptor beta chain was identified in a study of shared clonotypes between healthy human individuals. Study-level information: Used for every donor were three CD4 naive, three CD4 memory, two CD8 naive and one CD8 memory plate.

Concerning this clone: Its antigen is unknown.

Study-wide results and caveats: When compared with the clonotypes that were shared by all four sorted-subset donors, the non-shared clonotypes turned out to have lower generation probabilities.

Caucasian adults living in Nashville, Tennessee, provided all samples. Each PCR replicate from the sorted subsets contained 200 to 250 ng DNA, which is around 30,000 T cell genomes. Using immunoSEQ multiplex PCR, the repertoire was profiled, and TCRdb retains in-frame clones only, with some absent. The sample lists about 980,000 clones, around 80% occurring once. Per the germline V gene, CDR1 is SGHRS and CDR2 is YFSETQ. Trimming at V came to 0 bases and at J to 2 bases, leaving 10 bases not matched to a gene. The CDR3 length is 19 residues. This sequence was found in a man aged 18 to 30 in good health. Sequencing was carried out using memory CD4+ T cells sorted from blood. Subset specified: CD45RA-negative fraction. The V and J genes are TRBV5-1 and TRBJ2-6, with 8 bases identical to TRBD1. The CDR3 region is CASSLGTGQVGPGANVLTF. The CDR3 bases are TGCGCCAGCAGCTTGGGGACAGGGCAAGTAGGGCCTGGGGCCAACGTCCTGACTTTC.